The 10 T cell receptor beta chains given below trace back to one sample, sequenced in a study of blood T cell repertoires in COVID-19. TCRdb's copy holds only in-frame clones and misses some; the assay was immunoSEQ multiplex PCR. The sample holds some 390,000 clones, approximately 90% seen once. Material for sequencing was PBMCs or T cells enriched from blood (not recorded which). Source of these receptors: a man aged 25 to 40 who had recovered from COVID-19.

This clone was seen a single time. The chain is built from TRBV15 and TRBJ1-2, with 7 nucleotides matching TRBD1. CDR3 length: 14 amino acids. Germline values: CDR1 LNHNV, CDR2 YYDKDF (reference sequence). The V gene end was trimmed by 0 bases and the J gene end by 8 bases; junction bases not matched to a gene: 6. Here the CDR3 reads CATSRETGTRGYTF. DNA of the CDR3: TGTGCCACCAGCAGAGAGACAGGGACGCGCGGCTACACCTTC.

V is TRBV10-3 and J is TRBJ1-4; 9 bases fit TRBD1. The CDR3 is 14 residues long. J lost 3 bases, V lost 8 bases, and 4 bases had no gene match. The germline CDR1 and CDR2 sequences are ENHRY and SYGVKD. The CDR3 loop reads CAIGRTGANEKLFF. CDR3 coding DNA: TGTGCCATCGGGAGGACAGGGGCTAATGAAAAACTGTTTTTT.

The chain links TRBV20-1 to TRBJ2-3; 11 bases are shared with TRBD2. This CDR3 has 15 residues. CDR1 is DFQATT, CDR2 SNEGSKA, per germline (reference sequence). Trimming cost V 3 bases and J 5 bases; bases outside gene matches: 7. For the CDR3, the DNA is TGCAGTGCTAGTAGCGGGAGGGCCCTCGGAGATACGCAGTATTTT. It encodes CSASSGRALGDTQYF.

This chain connects TRBV4-2 to TRBJ1-4, with 7 bases fitting TRBD1. Germline trimming cut 1 base from V and 5 bases from J; bases unmatched to any gene: 7. CDR1 is LGHNA, CDR2 YNFKEQ, per germline. The CDR3 has 16 amino acids. The CDR3 sequence is CASSQALGTVNEKLFF. In nucleotides, the CDR3 is TGTGCCAGCAGCCAAGCTCTAGGGACAGTAAATGAAAAACTGTTTTTT.

The V and J genes are TRBV9 and TRBJ2-1, with 8 bases identical to TRBD1. CDR1 is SGDLS, CDR2 YYNGEE, per germline. CDR3 size: 15 residues. Trimming took 5 bases from V and 3 from J; bases not matched to a gene: 7. The CDR3 bases are TGTGCCAGCAGTTTGGCAGGGGGCCTCTACAATGAGCAGTTCTTC. It yields the protein CASSLAGGLYNEQFF. The whole variable domain, remainder taken from reference TRBV9 and TRBJ2-1, is DSGVTQTPKHLITATGQRVTLRCSPRSGDLSVYWYQQSLDQGLQFLIQYYNGEERAKGNILERFSAQQFPDLHSELNLSSLELGDSALYFCASSLAGGLYNEQFFGPGTRLTVL.

This chain uses TRBV11-1 with TRBJ2-3; D is perhaps TRBD2 (6 bases). The CDR3 contains 14 residues. CDR1 and CDR2 from the germline V gene are SGHAT and FQDESV (reference sequence). V lost 8 bases to trimming and J lost 3 bases, with 15 bases between them. The CDR3 DNA reads TGTGCCAGCTGCGGGGACGCCCAGACAGATACGCAGTATTTT. Translating it yields CASCGDAQTDTQYF.

The chain carries TRBV5-6 and TRBJ2-5; 7 bases line up with TRBD1. V lost 4 bases to trimming and J lost 1 base; unmatched junction nucleotides: 4. In germline, CDR1 is SGHDT, CDR2 YYEEEE. This CDR3 comprises 14 residues. Written as DNA, the CDR3 is TGTGCCAGCAGCCTTTACAGGGGCCAAGAGACCCAGTACTTC. It codes for CASSLYRGQETQYF. Full variable domain (outside the CDR3, taken from reference TRBV5-6 and TRBJ2-5): DAGVTQSPTHLIKTRGQQVTLRCSPKSGHDTVSWYQQALGQGPQFIFQYYEEEERQRGNFPDRFSGHQFPNYSSELNVNALLLGDSALYLCASSLYRGQETQYFGPGTRLLVL.

The chain carries TRBV6-5 and TRBJ2-7, with TRBD1 matching over 11 bases. There are 15 residues in the CDR3. Germline V gene sequence: CDR1 MNHEY, CDR2 SVGAGI. V shed 0 bases, J shed 3 bases, and the junction held 1 base outside the gene matches. In DNA form, the CDR3 reads TGTGCCAGCAGTTACTCAGGGACAGGGGGCTACGAGCAGTACTTC. Amino acid sequence: CASSYSGTGGYEQYF.

The chain couples TRBV5-1 to TRBJ2-5, with 7 bases aligning to TRBD2. V shed 0 bases and J 3 bases; nucleotides not matched to a gene: 5. Germline-derived CDR1 and CDR2 are SGHRS and YFSETQ. The CDR3 is 15 amino acids. The DNA for the CDR3 is TGCGCCAGCAGCTTGGGGGCAGGGAGGGAAGAGACCCAGTACTTC. Translated: CASSLGAGREETQYF.

The chain combines TRBV5-1 with TRBJ2-5, with 7 bases aligning to TRBD2. CDR3 length: 13 amino acids. Germline V CDR1 and CDR2: SGHRS, YFSETQ. With V trimmed by 4 bases and J by 5 bases, 5 bases remained unmatched. In nucleotides, the CDR3 is TGCGCCAGCAGCCCCGTGGGGGGGGAGACCCAGTACTTC. This sequence encodes CASSPVGGETQYF. Drawing the rest from reference TRBV5-1 and TRBJ2-5, the complete variable domain is KAGVTQTPRYLIKTRGQQVTLSCSPISGHRSVSWYQQTPGQGLQFLFEYFSETQRNKGNFPGRFSGRQFSNSRSEMNVSTLELGDSALYLCASSPVGGETQYFGPGTRLLVL.